A single sample is the source of the 11 T cell receptor beta chains below, sequenced in a study of T cells in Graves' hyperthyroidism and ophthalmopathy. The source material, RNA transcripts, was used to amplify TCR beta CDR3 regions. The TCR CDR3 first-round RT-PCR relied on the HTBI primer set. TCRdb reprocessed the multiplex PCR reads with MiXCR, giving one entry per CDR3 protein. The sample has roughly 700,000 distinct CDR3 sequences, around 15% seen once. Sequencing was carried out using blood. Receptors were obtained from a woman aged 18-29 years with Graves' hyperthyroidism.

This clonotype showed up just a few times. The chain recombines TRBV6-1 with TRBJ2-7; 7 bases align to TRBD2. The germline CDR1 and CDR2 sequences are MNHNS and SASEGT. CDR3 size: 16 residues. J lost 5 bases, V lost 5 bases, and 15 bases had no gene match. The CDR3 reads CASSSTTGLSFHEQYF. For the CDR3, the DNA is TGTGCCAGCAGTTCCACCACGGGACTATCTTTCCACGAGCAGTACTTC.

In this sample, this clonotype turned up a few times. The chain employs TRBV30 and TRBJ2-3; D is possibly TRBD1 or TRBD2 (5 bases each). V was cut by 4 bases and J by 5 bases, with 10 bases left in between. The germline V gene encodes CDR1 GTSNPN and CDR2 SVGIG (reference sequence). The CDR3 runs to 12 residues. CDR3 DNA: TGTGCCTGGACACGGGGCGGAGATACGCAGTATTTT. It yields the protein CAWTRGGDTQYF.

V is TRBV4-1 and J is TRBJ1-4; unclear D gene. V was shortened by 0 bases and J by 10 bases, with 6 bases between the two germline ends. Germline CDR1 reads MGHRA; CDR2 reads YSYEKL. This CDR3 region has 12 residues. This CDR3 is CASSQDLAKLFF. The DNA for the CDR3 is TGCGCCAGCAGCCAAGATTTGGCAAAACTGTTTTTT.

V is TRBV25-1 and J is TRBJ1-2; no firm D call. V lost 4 bases to trimming and J lost 8 bases, with 17 bases between them. Germline-derived CDR1 and CDR2 are MGHDK and SYGVNS. This CDR3 comprises 14 residues. Written as DNA, the CDR3 is TGTGCCAGCAGTGGTTCTTCGAACGTTCCGGGCTACACCTTC. Protein: CASSGSSNVPGYTF.

This clonotype was seen only once. The chain recombines TRBV24-1 with TRBJ2-1; 7 bases are a match to TRBD2. V lost 4 bases to trimming and J lost 9 bases; unmatched junction nucleotides: 17. CDR3 length: 17 amino acids. Germline CDR1 reads KGHDR; CDR2 reads SFDVKD. The CDR3 loop is CATSDPIGGSGIGEQFF. In nucleotides, the CDR3 is TGTGCCACCAGTGACCCCATAGGAGGGAGCGGGATCGGTGAGCAGTTCTTC.

This clonotype was seen a few times. The J gene is TRBJ2-2, the V gene TRBV4-3; weak D call: TRBD2 (5 bases). This CDR3 region has 14 residues. Germline-derived CDR1 and CDR2 are LGHNA and YSLEER. V was shortened by 1 base and J by 6 bases, with 9 bases between the two germline ends. CDR3 DNA: TGCGCCAGCAGCCAAGCCCCACTAGCCGGGGAGCTGTTTTTT. It codes for CASSQAPLAGELFF.

This clonotype showed up many times. This chain joins TRBV2 and TRBJ1-5; 8 positions agree with TRBD1. CDR1 and CDR2 from the germline V gene are SNHLY and FYNNEI. CDR3 length equals 15 residues. V gave up 6 bases and J gave up 6 bases; unmatched junction bases: 10. CDR3 bases: TGTGCCAGCAGCGAGGACAGGGCAGTAGGTCAGCCCCAGCATTTT. This codes for CASSEDRAVGQPQHF.

This clonotype was found a few times. The chain uses TRBV30 and TRBJ2-5; D is uncertain. Trimming removed 0 bases from V and 5 bases from J, with 16 bases in between. There are 15 residues in the CDR3. Germline V gene data show CDR1 as GTSNPN and CDR2 as SVGIG (reference sequence). CDR3 DNA: TGTGCCTGGAGTGTAAACCGAATCTTTGGGGAGACCCAGTACTTC. This translates into CAWSVNRIFGETQYF.

CDR3 sequence reads: CASSPGGSYGYTF. CDR3 in DNA: TGTGCCAGCAGCCCCGGGGGGTCCTATGGCTACACCTTC. The rearrangement joins TRBV12-3 or TRBV12-4 to TRBJ1-2; tentatively, D is TRBD1 (5 bases). V was clipped by 6 bases and J by 4 bases, with 12 bases between them. The CDR3 loop spans 13 amino acids.

In its sample, this clonotype was seen many times. This chain connects TRBV3-1 to TRBJ2-7; D remains unclear. Trimming stripped 2 bases from V and 6 bases from J, with 8 bases between. The CDR3 length is 12 residues. CDR1 is LGHDT and CDR2 is YNNKEL in the germline V gene (reference sequence). Here the CDR3 reads CASSQSVGEQYF. The CDR3 DNA follows: TGTGCCAGCAGCCAATCGGTCGGCGAGCAGTACTTC.

This clonotype occurred a few times. V usage is TRBV20-1 and J usage is TRBJ2-6; D is ambiguous. Per the germline V gene, CDR1 is DFQATT and CDR2 is SNEGSKA (reference sequence). The V end lost 5 bases, the J end lost 1 base, and 6 bases lay between the germline ends. The CDR3 sequence is 13 residues long. The CDR3 coding sequence is TGCAGTGCTCGGAAGTCTGGGGCCAACGTCCTGACTTTC. Its translation: CSARKSGANVLTF.